These 4 T cell receptor beta chains came from one sample sequenced in a study of CD8 T cells in Susac syndrome. RNA totalling about 0.5 to 1 ug underwent reverse transcription with random hexamers. TCRdb used MiXCR to reprocess the immunoSEQ multiplex PCR reads, holding one entry per CDR3 protein. The profile shows some 80,000 distinct CDR3 sequences, approximately 94% of them singletons. The sequenced material came from CD8+ T cells from PBMCs. Receptors originate from a human donor in good health.

The chain recombines TRBV3-1 with TRBJ2-3; 9 bases are a match to TRBD1. The CDR3 covers 17 residues. The ends lost 6 bases at V and 6 bases at J; junction bases unmatched: 16. Germline lookup yields CDR1 LGHDT and CDR2 YNNKEL (reference sequence). Here the CDR3 reads CASSQMRADRGADTQYF. CDR3 DNA: TGTGCCAGCAGTCAAATGAGAGCGGACAGGGGAGCCGATACGCAGTATTTT.

The chain couples TRBV4-3 to TRBJ2-1, with D hard to call. V shed 0 bases and J shed 8 bases, with 11 bases lying between them. This CDR3 is 14 amino acids long. The germline CDR1 and CDR2 sequences are LGHNA and YSLEER. The CDR3 nucleotides are TGCGCCAGCAGCCAAGAAGTAGTGTGGGATGAGCAGTTCTTC. Translation: CASSQEVVWDEQFF.

The rearrangement links TRBV5-6 to TRBJ1-5; TRBD1 aligns across 8 bases. V trimming: 4 bases; J trimming: 3 bases; junction bases outside the gene matches: 6. The CDR3 is made up of 15 amino acids. The germline CDR1 and CDR2 sequences are SGHDT and YYEEEE. In nucleotides, the CDR3 is TGTGCCAGCAGCCTGACAGGGGTCTACAATCAGCCCCAGCATTTT. As protein: CASSLTGVYNQPQHF.

CDR3 amino acids: CASRTLAGGPSDTQYF. The CDR3, as DNA: TGTGCCAGCAGAACCTTAGCGGGAGGGCCGTCAGATACGCAGTATTTT. The V gene is TRBV12-3 or TRBV12-4, the J gene TRBJ2-3; 11 nucleotides match TRBD2. This CDR3 has 16 residues. Trimming cost V 6 bases and J 4 bases; bases outside gene matches: 9.